What follows describes a single T cell receptor beta chain. There is no known antigen for this receptor. Germline is not matched at one junction end, which may reflect a read error. Systemically healthy Caucasian individuals from Russia, some 38 in total and aged roughly 6 to 100 years, were included as donors. Each donor gave roughly 9 milliliters of peripheral blood, drawn into EDTA-treated Vacutainer tubes. PBMCs were isolated by Ficoll-Paque density-gradient centrifugation, with at least 6 million obtained per sample. Total RNA, at least 6 micrograms per sample, was extracted from PBMCs with Trizol reagent. The percentages of naive CD45RAhigh/CD27high T cells were determined by flow cytometry on a PBMC aliquot from every donor. Library preparation was by 5' RACE. Instrument used: Illumina HiSeq 2500. The second PCR ran for roughly 7 to 11 cycles and used a J-beta primer mix along with a sample-barcoded 5' primer. Each TCR beta cDNA molecule received a unique molecular identifier from a template-switch 5' adaptor carrying 12 random nucleotides. Each sample yielded at least 3 million CDR3-containing paired-end reads. First-strand cDNA synthesis was performed from all RNA using the Mint cDNA synthesis kit, with priming by a TRBC-specific oligonucleotide. Following uracil-DNA glycosylase treatment, a first 18-cycle PCR with universal primers M1SS and BC2_uni_R was performed on all cDNA. The authors' analysis ran thus. Each sample was normalized by randomly selecting 1 million high-quality reads, each carrying a distinct molecular identifier. Instead of being binned into consensus sequences, reads that shared molecular identifiers were thrown out. CDR3 identification, clonotype clustering and error correction used MiTCR with a Q25 quality threshold and the strictest error-elimination algorithm. A nonparametric unseen species model using Euler transformation provided a lower-bound estimate of total TCR beta diversity. TCRdb reprocessed the public reads (quality trimming at Q25 with fastp, clone calling with MiXCR) and kept in-frame beta chains. Rows matching on CDR3 protein sequence are summarized as one entry with the most common DNA and genes. These V and J calls rely on TCRdb rather than the paper's analysis. This sample has hundreds of thousands of distinct CDR3 sequences in its table, and roughly 56% of those were observed once. Roughly 24% of the sample comes from the top ten.

Taken from the germline V gene, the CDR1 and CDR2 loops are LGHNA and YNFKEQ. The CDR3 numbers 17 residues from cysteine through phenylalanine. Only the CDR3 region is kept as DNA, spanning 51 bases read in frame from base 1. The data originate from a study of blood T cells in healthy people across ages (dated by TCRdb to about 2015). With respect to the entire study: In model experiments, template switching captured roughly one uniquely barcoded TCR beta cDNA molecule for every two T cells. To avoid experimental bias, donors of different ages were distributed randomly across sequencing lanes. Using the same blood draw, the study looked at two additional independent replicas of 1 million unique cDNA reads for two donors, one aged 18 to 30 and the other aged 80 or older. Donors were grouped into four age groups: young (average approximately 15 years), middle-aged (about 40), aged (around 60) and long-lived (just over 80). Using deep sequencing normalized with unique cDNA molecular identifiers, the study measured how TCR beta repertoire diversity changes with age. The study at large found these results: The CMV infection status of donors was not known, potentially confounding age-related changes in expanded clonotypes. Estimates of total diversity based on one million sequenced T cells were considered lower bounds and underestimates. Compared with the aged group, the long-lived group had more naive CD4+ T cells, fewer expanded clones and increased TCR diversity, a pattern suggesting age selection. Because profiling used bulk unsorted PBMCs, naive and antigen-experienced compartments could not be compared conclusively. A strong correlation was found between observed TCR beta diversity and the percentage of naive T cells measured by flow cytometry. Observed TCR beta diversity per million T cells fell roughly linearly with age, and a significant reduction was already apparent by age around 40.

The material sequenced was blood. The TCR originated in a man aged 40-49 years in good health. Here the chain combines TRBV4-2 and TRBJ1-6; D gene: possibly TRBD1, on 5 matching bases. DNA sequence: TGTGCCCGCAGCCAAGGCCAGGGTGGGTCCTTAAATTCACCCCTCCACTTT. Protein translation: CARSQGQGGSLNSPLHF.